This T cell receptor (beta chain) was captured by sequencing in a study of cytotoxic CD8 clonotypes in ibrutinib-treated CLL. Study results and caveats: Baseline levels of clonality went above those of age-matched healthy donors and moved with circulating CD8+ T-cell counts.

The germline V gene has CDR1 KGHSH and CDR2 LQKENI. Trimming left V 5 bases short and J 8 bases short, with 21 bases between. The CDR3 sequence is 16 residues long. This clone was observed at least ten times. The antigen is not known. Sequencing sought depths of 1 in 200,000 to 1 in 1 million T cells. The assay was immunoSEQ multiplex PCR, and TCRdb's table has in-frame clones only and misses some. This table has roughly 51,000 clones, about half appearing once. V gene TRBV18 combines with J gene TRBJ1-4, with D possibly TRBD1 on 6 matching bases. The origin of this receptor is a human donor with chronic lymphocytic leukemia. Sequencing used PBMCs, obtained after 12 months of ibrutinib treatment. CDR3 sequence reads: CASSTGQASLGEKLFF. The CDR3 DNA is TGTGCCAGCTCAACGGGACAAGCATCCCTAGGGGAAAAACTGTTTTTT.